Each of the 19 T cell receptor beta chains below was sequenced from the same sample in a study of cytomegalovirus exposure and HLA in healthy donors. The PCR contained 60 Vbeta and 13 Jbeta primers. This table comes from immunoSEQ multiplex PCR, and its TCRdb copy is limited to in-frame clones, with some not included. The top ten hold 2.9% of the sample, which has fewer than 200,000 clones, 78% seen once. The specimen was PBMCs. The source is a female donor in good health and CMV-seronegative.

This sequence joins TRBV19 and TRBJ2-1, with 7 bases matching TRBD1. Germline V gene data show CDR1 as LNHDA and CDR2 as SQIVND (reference sequence). After removal of 6 bases from V and 6 bases from J, the junction contained 11 bases not matched to a gene. This CDR3 is built from 15 residues. Here the CDR3 reads CASRSLGQRSNEQFF. CDR3 DNA: TGTGCCAGTAGATCCCTGGGACAGAGAAGCAATGAGCAGTTCTTC.

V is TRBV5-6 and J is TRBJ1-2; the match to TRBD1 covers 10 bases. Losses at the gene ends were 0 bases for V and 5 bases for J; bases not matched to a gene: 7. The germline V gene encodes CDR1 SGHDT and CDR2 YYEEEE. The CDR3 extends over 16 amino acids. CDR3 in amino acids: CASSLAGTGAGYGYTF. Written as DNA, the CDR3 is TGTGCCAGCAGCTTGGCGGGGACAGGGGCTGGGTATGGCTACACCTTC.

The V gene is TRBV19, the J gene TRBJ2-2, with a weak D call TRBD1 (6 bases). This CDR3 region has 14 residues. Germline assignment: CDR1 LNHDA and CDR2 SQIVND (reference sequence). The V end was cut by 11 bases, the J end by 3 bases, with 16 bases between. In nucleotides, the CDR3 is TGTGCCCGACGACCAGGACAGCACACCGGGGAGCTGTTTTTT. Protein product: CARRPGQHTGELFF.

V usage is TRBV19 and J usage is TRBJ2-5, with D perhaps being TRBD1 or TRBD2 (6 bases each). This CDR3 has 15 amino acids. The germline CDR1 and CDR2 sequences are LNHDA and SQIVND (reference sequence). Trimming pared 5 bases from V and 2 bases from J, leaving 15 bases between. The CDR3 loop reads CASSLGGRRQETQYF. The CDR3 DNA sequence: TGTGCCAGTAGTTTAGGGGGGCGTCGTCAAGAGACCCAGTACTTC. Combining the CDR3 with reference TRBV19 and TRBJ2-5 gives the whole variable domain DGGITQSPKYLFRKEGQNVTLSCEQNLNHDAMYWYRQDPGQGLRLIYYSQIVNDFQKGDIAEGYSVSREKKESFPLTVTSAQKNPTAFYLCASSLGGRRQETQYFGPGTRLLVL.

This clone has a handful of counts. This chain links TRBV19 with TRBJ1-1, with D perhaps TRBD1 (5 bases). The CDR3 contains 14 residues. Germline V gives CDR1 LNHDA, CDR2 SQIVND (reference sequence). Trimming shortened V by 9 bases and J by 4 bases, and 18 bases separated the two germline ends. CDR3 in DNA: TGTGCCAGCAAAATGACATCCCAGGGCACTGAAGCTTTCTTT. Translating it yields CASKMTSQGTEAFF.

With regard to this clone: The junction departs from germline at one end; a sequencing error may be responsible. Other DNA sequences of this sample code for an identical CDR3. The J gene is TRBJ1-1, the V gene TRBV7-3; 7 nucleotides match TRBD1. CDR1 and CDR2 (germline): SGHTA, FQGTGA. This CDR3 is 13 amino acids long. The DNA of the CDR3 is TGTGCCAGCAGCTCCGGGACAGACACTGAAGCCTTCTTT. Encoded protein: CASSSGTDTEAFF.

The chain couples TRBV23-1 to TRBJ2-3; D is possibly TRBD1 or TRBD2 (10 bases each). TRBV23-1 is recorded as an ORF, its role being uncertain. This CDR3 spans 23 amino acids. The V end was cut by 4 bases, the J end by 2 bases, with 37 bases between. The CDR3 bases are TGCGCCAGCAGTCCACCTCGGGACAGGGGACAAGAGGAACTAGCGGGAATCACAGATACGCAGTATTTT. Its translation: CASSPPRDRGQEELAGITDTQYF.

V is TRBV18 and J is TRBJ2-5; D is unclear. Trimming pared 3 bases from V and 3 bases from J, leaving 8 bases between. Germline CDR1 and CDR2: KGHSH and LQKENI. CDR3 size: 13 residues. The CDR3 is CASSPGRKETQYF. The CDR3 DNA reads TGTGCCAGCTCACCGGGCAGAAAAGAGACCCAGTACTTC.

The CDR3: CASSRTGGVAKNIQYF. The DNA for the CDR3 is TGTGCCAGCAGTAGAACAGGGGGGGTGGCCAAAAACATTCAGTACTTC. The chain recombines TRBV27 with TRBJ2-4, with D possibly matching TRBD1 (8 bases). Trimming took 5 bases from V and 1 from J, leaving 15 bases between them. Germline CDR1 is MNHEY and CDR2 is SMNVEV (reference sequence). The CDR3 consists of 16 residues.

This rearrangement joins TRBV2 to TRBJ2-1; weak D call: TRBD2 (6 bases). This CDR3 comprises 13 residues. Germline CDR1 SNHLY, CDR2 FYNNEI. The V end lost 7 bases, the J end lost 8 bases, and 15 bases lay between the germline ends. The CDR3 here is CASIERAYDEQFF. Written as DNA, the CDR3 is TGTGCCAGCATAGAGCGGGCATACGATGAGCAGTTCTTC.

This clone turned up a few times. The V gene is TRBV27, the J gene TRBJ1-2, with 8 bases lining up with TRBD1. This CDR3 comprises 13 residues. Per germline, CDR1 MNHEY and CDR2 SMNVEV (reference sequence). With 6 bases clipped from V and 7 bases from J, the junction kept 7 bases outside the gene matches. The CDR3 loop reads CASRGQGATGYTF. DNA of the CDR3: TGTGCCAGCAGGGGGCAGGGGGCGACTGGCTACACCTTC.

V gene TRBV11-3 combines with J gene TRBJ2-2; 13 bases map to TRBD2. The J segment lost 6 bases and the V segment lost 4 bases, leaving 8 bases of the junction unmatched. Germline-derived CDR1 and CDR2 are SGHNT and YENEEA. The CDR3 spans 17 residues. The CDR3 spells CASSSWTSGGHAGELFF. The CDR3 DNA reads as TGTGCCAGCAGCTCGTGGACTAGCGGGGGACACGCCGGGGAGCTGTTTTTT.

The V and J genes are TRBV28 and TRBJ2-5, with D tentatively TRBD2 (6 bases). Germline CDR1 and CDR2: MDHEN and SYDVKM. The CDR3 loop spans 13 amino acids. Trimming shortened V by 8 bases and J by 5 bases, and 15 bases separated the two germline ends. CDR3 residues: CASHRAGRETQYF. CDR3 in DNA: TGTGCCAGCCACCGGGCAGGGAGGGAGACCCAGTACTTC.

V and J are TRBV7-9 and TRBJ1-5; TRBD1 is a possible D gene (5 bases). CDR1 and CDR2 from the germline V gene are SEHNR and FQNEAQ (reference sequence). Between the trimmed V and J ends, which lost 5 bases and 6 bases, there was a span of 8 bases. This CDR3 comprises 12 residues. The CDR3 nucleotides are TGTGCCAGCAGCGCGGGGGTTCAGCCCCAGCATTTT. Its protein is CASSAGVQPQHF.

This sequence joins TRBV7-6 and TRBJ2-3; D ambiguous. Trimming left V 5 bases short and J 2 bases short, with 17 bases between. Germline loops: CDR1 SGHVS, CDR2 FNYEAQ. The CDR3 runs 16 residues. The CDR3 DNA follows: TGTGCCAGCAGCGACCCTCCTTGGCGGAACACAGATACGCAGTATTTT. It yields the protein CASSDPPWRNTDTQYF.

The V call is TRBV12-5, the J call TRBJ1-5; 10 bases align to TRBD1. Germline loops: CDR1 LGHNT, CDR2 FRNRAP. The trim removed 5 bases at V and 5 bases at J, leaving 9 bases unmatched. The CDR3 extends over 16 amino acids. The CDR3 spells CASGPGTGEGYQPQHF. The CDR3 DNA reads as TGTGCTAGTGGTCCTGGGACAGGGGAGGGCTATCAGCCCCAGCATTTT.

This rearrangement joins TRBV9 to TRBJ2-2, with TRBD2 as a possible D gene (6 bases). V lost 0 bases and J lost 4, with 10 bases in between. This CDR3 comprises 15 residues. Germline V lookup: CDR1 SGDLS, CDR2 YYNGEE. The CDR3 protein is CASSVAGVPTGELFF. The CDR3 DNA reads as TGTGCCAGCAGCGTAGCGGGGGTTCCCACCGGGGAGCTGTTTTTT.

This sequence joins TRBV6-1 and TRBJ2-1; 8 positions match TRBD1. The CDR3 is 13 amino acids. V lost 9 bases and J lost 9; bases outside the gene matches: 10. Germline V lookup: CDR1 MNHNS, CDR2 SASEGT. CDR3 sequence reads: CASSQGVIGEQFF. The DNA of the CDR3 is TGTGCCAGTTCACAGGGGGTTATAGGTGAGCAGTTCTTC.

This clone came up a few times. This chain joins TRBV9 and TRBJ2-1, with D tentatively TRBD1 (6 bases). The CDR3 is 15 amino acids. V shed 0 bases and J shed 5 bases, with 12 bases lying between them. CDR1 is SGDLS, CDR2 YYNGEE, per germline. The CDR3 DNA reads as TGTGCCAGCAGCGTAGAGGAGACAGGAGACAATGAGCAGTTCTTC. Its protein product is CASSVEETGDNEQFF.